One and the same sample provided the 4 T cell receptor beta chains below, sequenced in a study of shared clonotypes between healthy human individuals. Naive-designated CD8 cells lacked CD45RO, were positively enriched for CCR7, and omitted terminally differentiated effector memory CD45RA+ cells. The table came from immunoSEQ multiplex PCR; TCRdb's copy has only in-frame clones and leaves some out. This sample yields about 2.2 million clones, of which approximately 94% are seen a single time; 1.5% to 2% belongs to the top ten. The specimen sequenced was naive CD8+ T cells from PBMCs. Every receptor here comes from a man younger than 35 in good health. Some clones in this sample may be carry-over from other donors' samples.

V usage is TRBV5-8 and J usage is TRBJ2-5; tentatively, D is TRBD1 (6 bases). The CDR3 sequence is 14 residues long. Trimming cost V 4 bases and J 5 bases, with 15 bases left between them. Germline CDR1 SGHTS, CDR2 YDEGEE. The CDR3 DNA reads TGTGCCAGCAGCAGGGACATGTGGGGGGAGACCCAGTACTTC. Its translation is CASSRDMWGETQYF.

This CDR3 is CASSPDRSRTYNEQFF. In DNA, the CDR3 is TGTGCCAGCTCACCAGACAGGAGCCGGACGTACAATGAGCAGTTCTTC. This chain connects TRBV18 to TRBJ2-1, with D possibly TRBD1 on 6 matching bases. This CDR3 region has 16 residues. The germline CDR1 and CDR2 sequences are KGHSH and LQKENI. V lost 2 bases, J lost 4 bases, and 15 bases lay in between. Variable domain in full (rest from reference TRBV18 and TRBJ2-1): NAGVMQNPRHLVRRRGQEARLRCSPMKGHSHVYWYRQLPEEGLKFMVYLQKENIIDESGMPKERFSAEFPKEGPSILRIQQVVRGDSAAYFCASSPDRSRTYNEQFFGPGTRLTVL.

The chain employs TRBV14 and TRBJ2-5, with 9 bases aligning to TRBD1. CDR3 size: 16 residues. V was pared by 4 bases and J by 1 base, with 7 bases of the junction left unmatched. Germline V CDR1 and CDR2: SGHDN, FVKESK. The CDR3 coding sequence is TGTGCCAGCAGCCCGGGGACAGGGATTATCCAAGAGACCCAGTACTTC. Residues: CASSPGTGIIQETQYF. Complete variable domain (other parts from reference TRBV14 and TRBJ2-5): EAGVTQFPSHSVIEKGQTVTLRCDPISGHDNLYWYRRVMGKEIKFLLHFVKESKQDESGMPNNRFLAERTGGTYSTLKVQPAELEDSGVYFCASSPGTGIIQETQYFGPGTRLLVL.

CDR3 sequence: CAISESPGTGSTEAFF. CDR3 in DNA: TGTGCCATCAGTGAGAGTCCCGGGACAGGGAGCACTGAAGCTTTCTTT. V usage is TRBV10-3 and J usage is TRBJ1-1; 9 nucleotides agree with TRBD1. From germline, CDR1 is ENHRY and CDR2 SYGVKD. The CDR3 totals 16 residues. V trimming: 2 bases; J trimming: 4 bases; junction bases outside the gene matches: 8.